The 18 T cell receptor beta chains reported below all come from one sample, sequenced in a study of blood T cell repertoires in COVID-19. Clones were read by immunoSEQ multiplex PCR, and TCRdb kept only the in-frame ones, dropping some. This table has under 200,000 clones, approximately 92% appearing once. Sequenced input: peripheral blood. These receptors were obtained from a man aged 50 or older with acute or convalescent COVID-19.

The rearrangement joins TRBV5-1 to TRBJ1-3; no definite D call. Germline-derived CDR1 and CDR2 are SGHRS and YFSETQ. The CDR3 extends over 15 amino acids. V gave up 5 bases and J gave up 2 bases, with 14 bases separating them. The CDR3 here is CASRSGSHAGNTIYF. The CDR3 nucleotides read TGCGCCAGCAGATCCGGGAGCCACGCTGGAAACACCATATATTTT.

The chain employs TRBV5-4 and TRBJ2-2; D is ambiguous. Looked up from germline, CDR1 is SGHNT and CDR2 is YYREEE (reference sequence). This CDR3 comprises 13 residues. Trimming removed 7 bases at V and 3 bases at J, with 10 bases between. The DNA of the CDR3 is TGTGCCAGCTACGCACGAGACACCGGGGAGCTGTTTTTT. Protein sequence: CASYARDTGELFF.

This chain joins TRBV27 and TRBJ1-5; D may be TRBD1 (6 bases). CDR3 length equals 12 residues. V was pared by 6 bases and J by 6 bases, with 9 bases between. Germline V gene data show CDR1 as MNHEY and CDR2 as SMNVEV (reference sequence). The CDR3 here is CASSLRGQPQHF. The CDR3 DNA reads TGTGCCAGCAGCCTCAGGGGTCAGCCCCAGCATTTT.

The CDR3 sequence is CASSLGDTNTEAFF. CDR3 DNA: TGTGCCAGCAGCTTGGGGGACACAAACACTGAAGCTTTCTTT. The J gene is TRBJ1-1, the V gene TRBV5-4; tentatively, D is TRBD1 (6 bases). Trimming took 0 bases from V and 2 from J, leaving 8 bases between them. Germline V gene sequence: CDR1 SGHNT, CDR2 YYREEE (reference sequence). The CDR3 loop spans 14 amino acids.

This sequence joins TRBV28 and TRBJ2-5; D is uncertain. In germline, CDR1 is MDHEN, CDR2 SYDVKM. V dropped 5 bases and J dropped 0 bases, with 7 bases sitting between them. The CDR3 has 13 residues. CDR3 protein: CASSPQNQETQYF. In DNA form, the CDR3 reads TGTGCCAGCAGTCCACAGAACCAAGAGACCCAGTACTTC.

This clone has only a few counts. This same CDR3 is encoded by further DNA sequences in the sample. The chain joins TRBV9 to TRBJ2-3; D unresolved. CDR1 is SGDLS and CDR2 is YYNGEE in the germline V gene. There are 11 residues in the CDR3. Trimming removed 3 bases from V and 5 bases from J, with 4 bases in between. The CDR3 nucleotides read TGTGCCAGCAGCGCGGGAGATACGCAGTATTTT. Amino acids: CASSAGDTQYF.

This chain uses TRBV7-3 with TRBJ2-3; 10 bases map to TRBD2. The J segment lost 0 bases and the V segment lost 3 bases, leaving 0 bases of the junction unmatched. The CDR3 sequence is 15 residues long. Germline V gives CDR1 SGHTA, CDR2 FQGTGA. Here the CDR3 DNA reads TGTGCCAGCAGCTTTAGCGGGGGGAGCACAGATACGCAGTATTTT. Translating gives CASSFSGGSTDTQYF.

This sequence joins TRBV2 and TRBJ1-2; 7 bases match TRBD1. The trim removed 6 bases at V and 4 bases at J, leaving 2 bases unmatched. Germline V CDR1 and CDR2: SNHLY, FYNNEI. This CDR3 contains 12 residues. CDR3 in DNA: TGTGCCAGCAGGACAGGGCCCTATGGCTACACCTTC. Amino acids: CASRTGPYGYTF.

Only a few counts were recorded for this clone. Its ends do not fully match the called genes, so a read error is possible. The chain uses TRBV4-3 and TRBJ1-2; 7 nucleotides align to TRBD1. CDR1 is LGHNA, CDR2 YSLEER, per germline. The CDR3 is made up of 16 amino acids. The CDR3 reads CASSEEAGQVRNGYTF. CDR3 coding DNA: TGCGCCAGCAGCGAAGAAGCTGGACAGGTTAGGAATGGCTACACCTTC.

This chain connects TRBV6-5 to TRBJ2-7, with D possibly matching TRBD1 (5 bases). The CDR3 has 13 amino acids. Germline V lookup: CDR1 MNHEY, CDR2 SVGAGI. V was clipped by 6 bases and J by 3 bases, with 12 bases between them. The CDR3 region is CASRGQNLYEQYV. The CDR3 DNA reads as TGTGCCAGCAGGGGGCAGAACCTCTACGAGCAGTACGTC.

The chain combines TRBV7-2 with TRBJ2-3; 13 bases are a match to TRBD2. Germline-derived CDR1 and CDR2 are SGHTA and FQGNSA. With V trimmed by 4 bases and J by 5 bases, 3 bases remained unmatched. This CDR3 comprises 15 residues. Here the CDR3 DNA reads TGTGCCAGCAGCTACAGGACTAGCGGGGGAGATACGCAGTATTTT. Translating gives CASSYRTSGGDTQYF.

The chain couples TRBV18 to TRBJ2-5, with D tentatively TRBD1 (5 bases). Germline V lookup: CDR1 KGHSH, CDR2 LQKENI. The V end lost 0 bases, the J end lost 7 bases, and 9 bases lay between the germline ends. The CDR3 covers 13 residues. In DNA, the CDR3 is TGTGCCAGCTCACCACCACAGGAAGGGACCCAGTACTTC. This sequence encodes CASSPPQEGTQYF.

The chain has TRBV27 and TRBJ2-5, with TRBD2 identical over 8 bases. This CDR3 region has 16 residues. CDR1 and CDR2 from the germline V gene are MNHEY and SMNVEV (reference sequence). The ends lost 3 bases at V and 4 bases at J; junction bases unmatched: 10. This chain's CDR3 is CASSLGRGTRAETQYF. For the CDR3, the DNA is TGTGCCAGCAGTTTGGGGCGGGGGACTAGAGCAGAGACCCAGTACTTC.

J is TRBJ2-7 and V is TRBV5-1; 8 bases align to TRBD1. CDR3 length: 14 residues. J lost 6 bases, V lost 3 bases, and 8 bases had no gene match. The germline CDR1 and CDR2 sequences are SGHRS and YFSETQ. In nucleotides, the CDR3 is TGCGCCAGCAGCTCCAATCAGGGGGCTTCCGAGCAGTACTTC. Its protein product is CASSSNQGASEQYF.

As regards this clone: In the same sample, other DNA sequences code for this CDR3. The genes are TRBV7-9 and TRBJ2-3; no firm D call. Germline V gene lookup returns CDR1 SEHNR and CDR2 FQNEAQ (reference sequence). V lost 3 bases to trimming and J lost 5 bases, with 9 bases between them. The CDR3 sequence is 13 residues long. The CDR3 protein is CASSFGSGDTQYF. CDR3 nucleotide sequence: TGTGCCAGCAGCTTCGGATCGGGAGATACGCAGTATTTT. The full variable domain, its missing parts supplied by reference TRBV7-9 and TRBJ2-3, is DTGVSQNPRHKITKRGQNVTFRCDPISEHNRLYWYRQTLGQGPEFLTYFQNEAQLEKSRLLSDRFSAERPKGSFSTLEIQRTEQGDSAMYLCASSFGSGDTQYFGPGTRLTVL.

This rearrangement joins TRBV6-1 to TRBJ1-2; D is unclear. This CDR3 spans 14 amino acids. CDR1 and CDR2 from the germline V gene are MNHNS and SASEGT. V was pared by 2 bases and J by 3 bases, with 10 bases between. The CDR3 protein is CASSELRWDYGYTF. The CDR3 DNA reads as TGTGCCAGCAGTGAACTCAGGTGGGACTATGGCTACACCTTC.

About this clone itself: At one end, the junction sequence differs from germline, possibly due to a read error. The chain couples TRBV19 to TRBJ2-2; D ambiguous. Germline CDR1 and CDR2: LNHDA and SQIVND (reference sequence). This CDR3 has 14 residues. This chain's CDR3 is CASSMGSISGELFF. The CDR3 DNA reads as TGTGCCAGTAGTATGGGCTCAATATCCGGAGAGCTGTTTTTT.

J is TRBJ1-2 and V is TRBV20-1, with 7 bases lining up with TRBD1. The CDR3 has 12 residues. Germline lookup yields CDR1 DFQATT and CDR2 SNEGSKA (reference sequence). After removal of 6 bases from V and 6 bases from J, the junction contained 7 bases not matched to a gene. In DNA, the CDR3 is TGCAGTGCCAGTAGGGGGCAGGATGGCTACACCTTC. It translates to CSASRGQDGYTF.